The 16 T cell receptor beta chains in this list originate from one sample, sequenced in a study of T cell responses to AZD1222 COVID-19 vaccine. The assay was immunoSEQ multiplex PCR, and TCRdb's table has in-frame clones only and misses some. Altogether around 170,000 clones are present, roughly 88% being singletons, with the ten largest covering nearly 1%. This specimen was peripheral blood, taken on day 0 of AZD1222 vaccination. These receptors were obtained from an adult in good health.

This clone was seen a single time. The chain employs TRBV5-8 and TRBJ2-5; D is unresolved. The V end was cut by 2 bases, the J end by 2 bases, with 7 bases between. The CDR3 sequence is 13 residues long. Germline V gene sequence: CDR1 SGHTS, CDR2 YDEGEE. The CDR3 here is CASSFQQQETQYF. Written as DNA, the CDR3 is TGTGCCAGCAGCTTTCAACAGCAAGAGACCCAGTACTTC.

The chain employs TRBV7-9 and TRBJ1-5, with D possibly matching TRBD1 (6 bases). Trimming removed 5 bases at V and 6 bases at J, with 17 bases between. Germline lookup yields CDR1 SEHNR and CDR2 FQNEAQ (reference sequence). This CDR3 comprises 15 residues. The CDR3, as DNA: TGTGCCAGCAGCACAACAGGGTCCCACGGTCAGCCCCAGCATTTT. The encoded protein is CASSTTGSHGQPQHF.

The chain combines TRBV7-3 with TRBJ2-2, with 9 bases identical to TRBD1. The CDR3 runs to 15 residues. The germline V gene encodes CDR1 SGHTA and CDR2 FQGTGA. V shed 3 bases, J shed 5 bases, and the junction held 4 bases outside the gene matches. CDR3 bases: TGTGCCAGCAGCTTCACAGGGGGCGCGACCGGGGAGCTGTTTTTT. This sequence encodes CASSFTGGATGELFF. The variable domain in full, with the rest retrieved from reference TRBV7-3 and TRBJ2-2, is GAGVSQTPSNKVTEKGKYVELRCDPISGHTALYWYRQSLGQGPEFLIYFQGTGAADDSGLPNDRFFAVRPEGSVSTLKIQRTERGDSAVYLCASSFTGGATGELFFGEGSRLTVL.

This clone occurred once. The V call is TRBV5-1, the J call TRBJ1-1; D is undetermined. The CDR3 runs to 12 residues. Trimming left V 2 bases short and J 6 bases short, with 8 bases between. The germline V gene encodes CDR1 SGHRS and CDR2 YFSETQ. The CDR3: CASSLFDSEAFF. The CDR3 nucleotides are TGCGCCAGCAGCTTATTCGACTCTGAAGCTTTCTTT.

The rearrangement uses TRBV4-2 and TRBJ1-1; perhaps TRBD1 as D (5 bases). CDR3 length: 14 amino acids. Germline V gene data show CDR1 as LGHNA and CDR2 as YNFKEQ. Trimming pared 4 bases from V and 1 base from J, leaving 10 bases between. The DNA of the CDR3 is TGTGCCAGCAGCCTCATCACAGGGAACACTGAAGCTTTCTTT. This sequence encodes CASSLITGNTEAFF.

The chain couples TRBV24-1 to TRBJ2-3, with 10 bases lining up with TRBD1. Germline CDR1 is KGHDR and CDR2 is SFDVKD. The CDR3 sequence is 15 residues long. Trimming at V came to 3 bases and at J to 3 bases, leaving 2 bases not matched to a gene. The CDR3 DNA is TGTGCCACCAGTGATCGGACAGGGGGAACAGATACGCAGTATTTT. It translates to CATSDRTGGTDTQYF.

The chain combines TRBV2 with TRBJ1-2, with a tentative D call TRBD1 (6 bases). The CDR3 length is 13 residues. CDR1 SNHLY and CDR2 FYNNEI come from the germline V gene. Trimming removed 6 bases at V and 5 bases at J, with 13 bases between. In DNA, the CDR3 is TGTGCCAGCAGCCAAACGGACAGTTATGGCTACACCTTC. Encoded protein: CASSQTDSYGYTF.

The table lists this clone with a count of one. The V and J genes are TRBV20-1 and TRBJ1-1; D possibly corresponds to TRBD1 (6 bases). Germline CDR1 and CDR2: DFQATT and SNEGSKA (reference sequence). This CDR3 has 16 residues. V lost 3 bases and J lost 0, with 17 bases in between. CDR3 coding DNA: TGCAGTGCTAGTTCGGGTAGGGGGACGATGAACACTGAAGCTTTCTTT. Amino acid sequence: CSASSGRGTMNTEAFF.

This chain connects TRBV5-4 to TRBJ2-7, with 10 bases aligning to TRBD1. Germline CDR1 SGHNT, CDR2 YYREEE (reference sequence). The V segment lost 3 bases and the J segment 4 bases; nucleotides outside the gene matches: 7. The CDR3 has 15 residues. CDR3 sequence (DNA): TGTGCCAGCAGCTCGCCGACAGGGGGCGGATACGAGCAGTACTTC. It encodes CASSSPTGGGYEQYF. Complete variable domain (other parts from reference TRBV5-4 and TRBJ2-7): ETGVTQSPTHLIKTRGQQVTLRCSSQSGHNTVSWYQQALGQGPQFIFQYYREEENGRGNFPPRFSGLQFPNYSSELNVNALELDDSALYLCASSSPTGGGYEQYFGPGTRLTVT.

The chain carries TRBV28 and TRBJ2-1; 8 positions match TRBD2. The germline gives CDR1 MDHEN, CDR2 SYDVKM. The junction had 6 bases not matched to a gene; V was cut back by 2 bases and J by 9 bases. This CDR3 contains 14 residues. The CDR3 here is CASSLPGGASEQFF. CDR3 DNA: TGTGCCAGCAGTTTACCGGGGGGGGCCAGTGAGCAGTTCTTC.

V gene TRBV4-3 combines with J gene TRBJ2-2, with D possibly being TRBD2 (6 bases). The CDR3 is 15 residues long. Looked up from germline, CDR1 is LGHNA and CDR2 is YSLEER. The V end lost 0 bases, the J end lost 6 bases, and 11 bases lay between the germline ends. CDR3 sequence reads: CASSQDLARAGELFF. The CDR3 nucleotides are TGCGCCAGCAGCCAAGATCTAGCGAGGGCCGGGGAGCTGTTTTTT.

V usage is TRBV18 and J usage is TRBJ2-2, with 7 bases that match TRBD1. Germline CDR1 reads KGHSH; CDR2 reads LQKENI. After removal of 3 bases from V and 8 bases from J, the junction contained 6 bases not matched to a gene. The CDR3 is 14 amino acids. The CDR3 here is CASSPPRGPGELFF. CDR3 sequence (DNA): TGTGCCAGCTCACCGCCAAGGGGGCCTGGGGAGCTGTTTTTT. The entire variable domain, with the rest obtained from reference TRBV18 and TRBJ2-2, is as follows: NAGVMQNPRHLVRRRGQEARLRCSPMKGHSHVYWYRQLPEEGLKFMVYLQKENIIDESGMPKERFSAEFPKEGPSILRIQQVVRGDSAAYFCASSPPRGPGELFFGEGSRLTVL.

The chain carries TRBV5-1 and TRBJ1-1, with 7 bases aligning to TRBD1. The CDR3 spans 15 residues. Germline assignment: CDR1 SGHRS and CDR2 YFSETQ. The V gene end was trimmed by 4 bases and the J gene end by 5 bases; junction bases not matched to a gene: 11. The CDR3 DNA is TGCGCCAGCAGCCCGCTGCAGGGGGTGAGAACTGAAGCTTTCTTT. Residues: CASSPLQGVRTEAFF.

V is TRBV2 and J is TRBJ2-7, with 9 bases matching TRBD2. V dropped 2 bases and J dropped 5; count of bases not matched to a gene: 7. The CDR3 is made up of 15 amino acids. Germline V gene lookup returns CDR1 SNHLY and CDR2 FYNNEI. The CDR3 DNA reads as TGTGCCAGCAGTGAACGAACTAGCGGGTGGCACGAGCAGTACTTC. Its translation is CASSERTSGWHEQYF.

The chain employs TRBV25-1 and TRBJ1-2, with D unresolved. CDR1 is MGHDK, CDR2 SYGVNS, per germline. Trimming removed 3 bases from V and 5 bases from J, with 16 bases in between. The CDR3 has 15 amino acids. The CDR3 DNA is TGTGCCAGCAGTGAGGGAGGGAACCCTTGGTATGGCTACACCTTC. It specifies CASSEGGNPWYGYTF.

J is TRBJ2-7 and V is TRBV23-1, with 9 positions matching TRBD1. TRBV23-1 is assigned to the ORF class and has an uncertain function. With 6 bases clipped from V and 6 bases from J, the junction kept 9 bases outside the gene matches. This CDR3 contains 14 residues. For the CDR3, the DNA is TGCGCCAGCAGGGACCGGGACAGGGTGAGCGAGCAGTACTTC. It translates to CASRDRDRVSEQYF.